These 8 T cell receptor beta chains were all obtained from the same sample, sequenced in a study of cytomegalovirus exposure and HLA in healthy donors (dated by TCRdb to the late 2010s). Receptor amplification or capture employed the immunoSEQ multiplex PCR assay. A mixture of 60 forward primers for TCR Vbeta segments and 13 reverse primers for TCR Jbeta segments was used in the multiplex PCR. In TCRdb, the immuneACCESS table is reduced to in-frame sequences with V and J assigned. These tables do not hold every clone; where another copy was compared, an unresolved V gene accounts for under half, and the others remain unexplained. The sample's own table lists tens of thousands of clones. The ten largest account for about 10% of the sample. The source material was PBMCs. The receptors here all came from a woman between 50 and 59 years old in good health and CMV-seropositive.

The rearrangement uses TRBV27 and TRBJ1-5, with D possibly TRBD1 on 5 matching bases. This CDR3 is built from 10 residues. CDR1 MNHEY and CDR2 SMNVEV come from the germline V gene (reference sequence). Trimming took 8 bases from V and 6 from J, leaving 5 bases between them. DNA for the CDR3: TGTGCCAGCCAGGGTCAGCCCCAGCATTTT. Its protein product is CASQGQPQHF.

J is TRBJ2-3 and V is TRBV7-2, with a possible D match to TRBD1 (5 bases). Germline assignment: CDR1 SGHTA and CDR2 FQGNSA. This CDR3 is built from 16 residues. Trimming stripped 1 base from V and 3 bases from J, with 14 bases between. The CDR3 reads CASSLVQGPGTDTQYF. DNA for the CDR3: TGTGCCAGCAGCTTAGTTCAAGGGCCAGGGACAGATACGCAGTATTTT.

This chain uses TRBV6-5 with TRBJ2-3, with D perhaps TRBD2 (5 bases). CDR3 length: 16 amino acids. V was trimmed by 0 bases and J by 1 base, leaving 11 bases between them. Germline CDR1 and CDR2: MNHEY and SVGAGI. CDR3 nucleotide sequence: TGTGCCAGCAGTTACTCCCGGCTAGCAGGCACAGATACGCAGTATTTT. It encodes CASSYSRLAGTDTQYF.

Here the CDR3 reads CAWSAGNQETQYF. The CDR3 bases are TGTGCCTGGAGTGCAGGCAATCAAGAGACCCAGTACTTC. The gene calls are TRBV30 and TRBJ2-5, with D unresolved. This CDR3 is built from 13 residues. The germline V gene encodes CDR1 GTSNPN and CDR2 SVGIG (reference sequence). Trimming removed 1 base at V and 2 bases at J, with 8 bases between.

J is TRBJ1-6 and V is TRBV7-2; the match to TRBD1 covers 11 bases. The V and J ends lost 5 bases and 9 bases, in that order; junction bases with no gene match: 3. The CDR3 consists of 14 residues. CDR1 and CDR2 from the germline V gene are SGHTA and FQGNSA. The CDR3 is CASSRDRGGSPLHF. As DNA, the CDR3 is TGTGCCAGCAGCAGGGACAGGGGGGGTTCACCCCTCCACTTT. Based on the CDR3 plus reference TRBV7-2 and TRBJ1-6, the full variable domain is GAGVSQSPSNKVTEKGKDVELRCDPISGHTALYWYRQSLGQGLEFLIYFQGNSAPDKSGLPSDRFSAERTGGSVSTLTIQRTQQEDSAVYLCASSRDRGGSPLHFGNGTRLTVT.

J is TRBJ1-1 and V is TRBV11-2, with D hard to call. Deletions cut 5 bases from V and 1 base from J, with 8 bases between. Germline V gene lookup returns CDR1 SGHAT and CDR2 FQNNGV. This CDR3 has 13 amino acids. This chain's CDR3 is CASSPHTNTEAFF. In nucleotides, the CDR3 is TGTGCCAGCAGCCCACACACGAACACTGAAGCTTTCTTT.

This sequence joins TRBV5-1 and TRBJ1-6; no clear D. Germline CDR1 is SGHRS and CDR2 is YFSETQ. Trimming pared 0 bases from V and 7 bases from J, leaving 17 bases between. The CDR3 is made up of 17 amino acids. The CDR3 here is CASSLAQARRENSPLHF. The CDR3, as DNA: TGCGCCAGCAGCTTGGCCCAGGCAAGGAGGGAGAATTCACCCCTCCACTTT.

DNA of the CDR3: TGTGCCTGGAGGGGACAGGGGGGAAATCAGCCCCAGCATTTT. It specifies CAWRGQGGNQPQHF. The gene calls are TRBV30 and TRBJ1-5; 11 bases are shared with TRBD1. This CDR3 spans 14 amino acids. The ends lost 3 bases at V and 4 bases at J; junction bases unmatched: 2. The germline gives CDR1 GTSNPN, CDR2 SVGIG (reference sequence). The entire variable domain, with the rest obtained from reference TRBV30 and TRBJ1-5, is as follows: SQTIHQWPATLVQPVGSPLSLECTVEGTSNPNLYWYRQAAGRGLQLLFYSVGIGQISSEVPQNLSASRPQDRQFILSSKKLLLSDSGFYLCAWRGQGGNQPQHFGDGTRLSIL.